A selection of T cell receptor beta chains follows, all from one sample in a study of CD8+CD57+ T cells in acquired aplastic anemia. MiXCR was run by TCRdb on the reads, yielding one entry per CDR3 protein. The sample consists of about 260,000 distinct CDR3 sequences, around 82% of them appearing once. The sample taken for sequencing was sorted CD4+, CD8+, or CD8+CD57+ T cells (not recorded which) from PBMCs. Every receptor here comes from a human donor with aplastic anemia. CDR3s include the opening cysteine and the closing phenylalanine or tryptophan. The order of the fields is V gene, J gene, D gene, clone size, CDR3 protein, CDR3 DNA. D genes are given only for firm matches. A row's size may be missing; if present it is once, few, many or a size class.

v_gene: TRBV7-3; j_gene: TRBJ2-7; d_gene: NA; abundance: NA; CDR3aa: CASSYVGGTDAQYF; CDR3nt: TGTGCCAGCAGTTACGTGGGGGGTACCGATGCGCAGTACTTC
v_gene: TRBV7-9; j_gene: TRBJ2-1; d_gene: NA; abundance: NA; CDR3aa: CASSLRWGTSSYNFF; CDR3nt: TGTGCCAGCAGCTTGCGTTGGGGGACGAGCTCCTACAATTTCTTC
v_gene: TRBV7-9; j_gene: TRBJ2-1; d_gene: NA; abundance: NA; CDR3aa: CASSLAGSYGANDFF; CDR3nt: TGTGCCAGCAGCTTAGCGGGTAGCTACGGGGCCAACGACTTCTTC
v_gene: TRBV2; j_gene: TRBJ2-1; d_gene: TRBD1; abundance: NA; CDR3aa: CASSVGQGGNEQFF; CDR3nt: TGTGCCAGCAGCGTAGGACAGGGGGGGAATGAGCAGTTCTTC
v_gene: TRBV2; j_gene: TRBJ2-6; d_gene: TRBD2; abundance: NA; CDR3aa: CASRVAGSYGQNVLPF; CDR3nt: TGTGCCAGCAGGGTAGCGGGCAGCTACGGGCAGAATGTCCTGCCTTTC
v_gene: TRBV9; j_gene: TRBJ1-1; d_gene: NA; abundance: NA; CDR3aa: CASSVEQRDNTEAFF; CDR3nt: TGTGCCAGCAGCGTAGAACAGAGGGACAACACAGAAGCTTTCTTT
v_gene: TRBV4-1; j_gene: TRBJ1-2; d_gene: TRBD1; abundance: NA; CDR3aa: CASSFGQGPLYGYTF; CDR3nt: TGTGCCAGCAGTTTCGGACAGGGGCCGTTATATGGCTACACCTTC
v_gene: TRBV7-9; j_gene: TRBJ1-2; d_gene: NA; abundance: NA; CDR3aa: CAINLIRGDHSGYTF; CDR3nt: TGTGCCATCAACTTGATTCGGGGTGATCACTCTGGCTACACCTTC
v_gene: TRBV5-1; j_gene: TRBJ2-3; d_gene: NA; abundance: NA; CDR3aa: CASSLVQQEAQYF; CDR3nt: TGTGCCAGCAGCTTGGTACAACAGGAGGCGCAGTATTTT
v_gene: TRBV9; j_gene: TRBJ2-1; d_gene: NA; abundance: NA; CDR3aa: CASSSLQRWCSPKFF; CDR3nt: TGTGCCAGCAGCTCACTGCAGCGTTGGTGCAGCCCCAAGTTCTTC
v_gene: TRBV10-3; j_gene: TRBJ1-1; d_gene: NA; abundance: NA; CDR3aa: CAISESAREQVNEKPFF; CDR3nt: TGTGCCATCAGTGAGTCTGCCCGAGAACAAGTTAATGAAAAACCTTTCTTT
v_gene: TRBV7-9; j_gene: TRBJ2-3; d_gene: TRBD2; abundance: NA; CDR3aa: CASSFPRGGGTEEF; CDR3nt: TGTGCCAGCAGCTTTCCAAGAGGCGGGGGTACCGAGGAGTTT
v_gene: TRBV9; j_gene: TRBJ1-1; d_gene: NA; abundance: NA; CDR3aa: CASSVGLSSSEAFF; CDR3nt: TGTGCCAGCAGCGTAGGACTGTCCTCTTCTGAAGCTTTCTTT
v_gene: TRBV7-8; j_gene: TRBJ1-2; d_gene: NA; abundance: NA; CDR3aa: CASSSRGRGLDYGYTF; CDR3nt: TGTGCCAGCAGCTCGAGGGGCAGGGGCTTGGACTATGGCTACACCTTC
v_gene: TRBV2; j_gene: TRBJ2-2; d_gene: TRBD1; abundance: NA; CDR3aa: CASGDAGTGGIGELFF; CDR3nt: TGTGCCAGCGGGGACGCGGGCACAGGGGGGATCGGGGAGCTGTTTTTT
v_gene: TRBV29-1; j_gene: TRBJ2-3; d_gene: TRBD2; abundance: NA; CDR3aa: CSATGTSGIDTQYF; CDR3nt: TGCAGCGCGACCGGGACTAGCGGAATAGATACGCAGTATTTT
v_gene: TRBV6-1; j_gene: TRBJ1-5; d_gene: TRBD1; abundance: many; CDR3aa: CASSEVPMRDRVDQPQHF; CDR3nt: TGTGCCAGCAGTGAAGTCCCAATGAGAGACAGGGTTGATCAGCCCCAGCATTTT
v_gene: TRBV24-1; j_gene: TRBJ2-3; d_gene: NA; abundance: NA; CDR3aa: CATSDSAEYRPDTQYF; CDR3nt: TGTGCCACCAGTGATTCGGCGGAGTACCGACCAGATACGCAGTATTTT
v_gene: TRBV7-9; j_gene: TRBJ2-3; d_gene: NA; abundance: NA; CDR3aa: CASSQAWRRGAYNF; CDR3nt: TGTGCCAGCAGCCAAGCCTGGCGTCGCGGGGCGTACAATTTT
v_gene: TRBV15; j_gene: TRBJ2-7; d_gene: NA; abundance: NA; CDR3aa: CATSSVVADSSYEQYF; CDR3nt: TGTGCCACCAGCAGCGTGGTGGCGGACAGCTCCTACGAGCAGTACTTC
v_gene: TRBV7-8; j_gene: TRBJ1-5; d_gene: NA; abundance: NA; CDR3aa: CASSVAGSSDTHQHF; CDR3nt: TGTGCCAGCAGCGTAGCGGGGTCTTCCGATACGCACCAGCATTTT
v_gene: TRBV25-1; j_gene: TRBJ2-3; d_gene: NA; abundance: NA; CDR3aa: CASSLGSNTDTQYF; CDR3nt: TGTGCCAGCAGTCTCGGGAGTAACACAGATACGCAGTATTTT
v_gene: TRBV11-3; j_gene: TRBJ2-3; d_gene: NA; abundance: NA; CDR3aa: CASSQDVGGTQYF; CDR3nt: TGTGCCAGCAGCCAAGATGTGGGCGGTACGCAGTATTTT
v_gene: TRBV7-3; j_gene: TRBJ2-4; d_gene: NA; abundance: NA; CDR3aa: CASSGAGTMQDF; CDR3nt: TGTGCCAGCAGCGGCGCTGGCACCATGCAGGACTTC
v_gene: TRBV7-8; j_gene: TRBJ2-1; d_gene: NA; abundance: NA; CDR3aa: CASSFAVTRGTFF; CDR3nt: TGTGCCAGCAGCTTCGCGGTTACGCGTGGTACGTTCTTC
v_gene: TRBV14; j_gene: TRBJ2-1; d_gene: NA; abundance: NA; CDR3aa: CASSYRGNEQFF; CDR3nt: TGTGCCAGCAGCTACCGGGGCAATGAGCAGTTCTTC
v_gene: TRBV2; j_gene: TRBJ2-2; d_gene: NA; abundance: few; CDR3aa: CASGAGDTGTLYF; CDR3nt: TGTGCCAGCGGGGCCGGGGACACCGGGACGCTGTATTTT
v_gene: TRBV7-3; j_gene: TRBJ2-7; d_gene: TRBD2; abundance: NA; CDR3aa: CASSFSGGSYEQYF; CDR3nt: TGTGCCAGCAGCTTTAGCGGGGGAAGCTACGAGCAGTACTTC
v_gene: TRBV7-8; j_gene: TRBJ1-2; d_gene: NA; abundance: NA; CDR3aa: CASGFAVGYDSHF; CDR3nt: TGTGCCAGCGGCTTTGCGGTCGGCTACGATTCCCACTTC
v_gene: TRBV7-9; j_gene: TRBJ1-6; d_gene: NA; abundance: NA; CDR3aa: CASSPGGDTSSPLHF; CDR3nt: TGCGCCAGCAGCCCTGGAGGGGATACGAGTTCACCCCTCCACTTT
v_gene: TRBV7-8; j_gene: TRBJ1-2; d_gene: NA; abundance: NA; CDR3aa: CASSLAGDGVVYGYTF; CDR3nt: TGTGCCAGCAGCTTGGCGGGGGACGGGGTCGTATATGGCTACACCTTC
v_gene: TRBV5-6; j_gene: TRBJ2-2; d_gene: NA; abundance: NA; CDR3aa: CASSLEMGGDTGELFF; CDR3nt: TGTGCCAGCAGCTTGGAGATGGGGGGCGACACCGGGGAGCTGTTTTTT
v_gene: TRBV7-2; j_gene: TRBJ2-3; d_gene: NA; abundance: NA; CDR3aa: CASSSAFPGRNNEF; CDR3nt: TGTGCCAGCAGCTCAGCGTTCCCAGGACGAAACAATGAGTTT
v_gene: TRBV9; j_gene: TRBJ2-7; d_gene: TRBD1; abundance: few; CDR3aa: CASSPRQGYEQYF; CDR3nt: TGTGCCAGCAGCCCTCGACAGGGCTACGAGCAGTACTTC
v_gene: TRBV4-1; j_gene: TRBJ2-1; d_gene: TRBD2; abundance: NA; CDR3aa: CASNGLVSSYNEQFF; CDR3nt: TGCGCCAGCAACGGACTAGTGAGCTCCTACAATGAGCAGTTCTTC
v_gene: TRBV7-8; j_gene: TRBJ2-1; d_gene: TRBD2; abundance: NA; CDR3aa: CASSVAGSSATQQFF; CDR3nt: TGTGCCAGCAGCGTAGCGGGGAGTTCCGCTACGCAGCAGTTCTTC
v_gene: TRBV7-9; j_gene: TRBJ2-1; d_gene: NA; abundance: NA; CDR3aa: CASSLVPGELSVEQFF; CDR3nt: TGTGCCAGCAGCTTAGTTCCCGGGGAGCTGAGCGTTGAACAGTTCTTC
v_gene: TRBV9; j_gene: TRBJ2-1; d_gene: TRBD2; abundance: NA; CDR3aa: CASSVASGRNQEQFF; CDR3nt: TGTGCCAGTAGTGTAGCTAGCGGACGAAATCAGGAGCAGTTCTTC
v_gene: TRBV11-3; j_gene: TRBJ2-1; d_gene: NA; abundance: NA; CDR3aa: CASSIEVRSYNEQFF; CDR3nt: TGTGCCAGCAGCATAGAGGTGAGATCCTACAATGAGCAGTTCTTC
v_gene: TRBV2; j_gene: TRBJ2-4; d_gene: NA; abundance: NA; CDR3aa: CASGGAGNHQHF; CDR3nt: TGTGCCAGCGGTGGTGCTGGGAACCATCAGCACTTC
v_gene: TRBV7-9; j_gene: TRBJ2-3; d_gene: NA; abundance: NA; CDR3aa: CASSGGSGTPYF; CDR3nt: TGTGCCAGCAGCGGAGGGTCAGGTACGCCGTATTTT
v_gene: TRBV15; j_gene: TRBJ2-3; d_gene: NA; abundance: NA; CDR3aa: CATSRERLKDTQYF; CDR3nt: TGTGCCACCAGCAGAGAGAGGTTGAAAGATACGCAGTATTTC
v_gene: TRBV5-6; j_gene: TRBJ1-1; d_gene: TRBD1; abundance: NA; CDR3aa: CASSFGGTGNTEAFF; CDR3nt: TGTGCCAGCAGCTTCGGCGGGACAGGGAACACTGAAGCTTTCTTT
v_gene: TRBV7-9; j_gene: TRBJ2-1; d_gene: TRBD2; abundance: NA; CDR3aa: CASSLAGCNGANF; CDR3nt: TGCGCCAGCAGCTTAGCGGGTTGCAACGGGGCCAACTTC
v_gene: TRBV9; j_gene: TRBJ2-1; d_gene: TRBD2; abundance: NA; CDR3aa: CASSVGGTSPYNEQFF; CDR3nt: TGTGCCAGCAGCGTAGGAGGGACTAGCCCCTATAATGAGCAGTTCTTC
v_gene: TRBV7-8; j_gene: TRBJ1-2; d_gene: NA; abundance: NA; CDR3aa: CASSSNGEYGYTF; CDR3nt: TGTGCCAGCAGCTCCAATGGGGAATATGGCTACACCTTC
v_gene: TRBV7-9; j_gene: TRBJ2-3; d_gene: NA; abundance: NA; CDR3aa: CASTLARVPSRANF; CDR3nt: TGTGCCAGCACCCTAGCGAGGGTCCCCTCTAGGGCCAACTTT
v_gene: TRBV6-6; j_gene: TRBJ1-6; d_gene: NA; abundance: NA; CDR3aa: CASTTRDGVQIGYNSPLHF; CDR3nt: TGTGCCAGCACTACCCGGGACGGGGTGCAGATCGGCTATAATTCACCCCTCCACTTT